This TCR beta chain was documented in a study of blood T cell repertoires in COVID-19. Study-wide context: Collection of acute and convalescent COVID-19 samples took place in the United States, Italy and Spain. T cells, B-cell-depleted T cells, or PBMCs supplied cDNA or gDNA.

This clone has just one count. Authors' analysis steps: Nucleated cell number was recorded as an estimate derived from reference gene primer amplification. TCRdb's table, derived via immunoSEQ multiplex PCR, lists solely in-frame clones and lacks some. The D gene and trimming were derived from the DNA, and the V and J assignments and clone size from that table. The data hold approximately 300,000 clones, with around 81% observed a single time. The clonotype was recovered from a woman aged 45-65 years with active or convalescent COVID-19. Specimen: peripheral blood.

The CDR3, as DNA: TGTGCCAGCAGCTTTAATGATGGGGGCGCTGAAGCTTTCTTT. This gives the protein CASSFNDGGAEAFF. The chain couples TRBV7-2 to TRBJ1-1; a possible D gene is TRBD1 (6 bases). The germline V gene has CDR1 SGHTA and CDR2 FQGNSA. V shed 3 bases and J shed 6 bases, with 14 bases lying between them. The CDR3 runs 14 residues.